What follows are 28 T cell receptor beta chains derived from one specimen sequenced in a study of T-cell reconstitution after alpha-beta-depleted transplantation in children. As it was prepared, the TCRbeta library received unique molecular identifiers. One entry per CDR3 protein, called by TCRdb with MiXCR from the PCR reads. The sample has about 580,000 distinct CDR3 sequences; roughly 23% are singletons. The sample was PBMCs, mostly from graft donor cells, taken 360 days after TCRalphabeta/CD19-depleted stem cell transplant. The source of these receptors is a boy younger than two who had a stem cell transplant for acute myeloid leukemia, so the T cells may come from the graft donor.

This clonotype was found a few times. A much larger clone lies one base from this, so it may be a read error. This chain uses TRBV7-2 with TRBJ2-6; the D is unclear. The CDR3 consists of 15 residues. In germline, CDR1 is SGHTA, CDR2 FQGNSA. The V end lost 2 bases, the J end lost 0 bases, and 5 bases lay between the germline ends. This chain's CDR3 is CASSLHGSGANVLTF. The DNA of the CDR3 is TGTGCCAGCAGCTTACATGGCTCTGGGGCCAACGTCCTGACTTTC. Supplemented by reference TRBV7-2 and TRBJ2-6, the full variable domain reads GAGVSQSPSNKVTEKGKDVELRCDPISGHTALYWYRQSLGQGLEFLIYFQGNSAPDKSGLPSDRFSAERTGGSVSTLTIQRTQQEDSAVYLCASSLHGSGANVLTFGAGSRLTVL.

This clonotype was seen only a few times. Here the CDR3 reads CASSSGRAYEQFF. DNA of the CDR3: TGTGCCAGCAGTTCGGGCCGCGCCTATGAGCAGTTCTTC. The chain combines TRBV28 with TRBJ2-1; D is uncertain. With 4 bases removed from V and 8 bases from J, the gap between germline ends came to 12 bases. Germline lookup yields CDR1 MDHEN and CDR2 SYDVKM. This CDR3 is built from 13 residues.

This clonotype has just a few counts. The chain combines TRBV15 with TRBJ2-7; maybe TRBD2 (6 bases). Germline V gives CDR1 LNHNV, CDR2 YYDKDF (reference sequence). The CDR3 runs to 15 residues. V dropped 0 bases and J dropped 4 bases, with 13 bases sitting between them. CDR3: CATSRDGGGKYEQYF. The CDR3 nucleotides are TGTGCCACCAGCAGAGATGGTGGAGGGAAATACGAGCAGTACTTC.

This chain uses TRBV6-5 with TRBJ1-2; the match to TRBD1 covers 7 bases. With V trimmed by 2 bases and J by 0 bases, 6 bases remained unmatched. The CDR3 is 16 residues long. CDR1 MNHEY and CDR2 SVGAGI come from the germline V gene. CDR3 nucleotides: TGTGCCAGCAGTTACAGAGGTGGGACAGCTAACTATGGCTACACCTTC. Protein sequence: CASSYRGGTANYGYTF.

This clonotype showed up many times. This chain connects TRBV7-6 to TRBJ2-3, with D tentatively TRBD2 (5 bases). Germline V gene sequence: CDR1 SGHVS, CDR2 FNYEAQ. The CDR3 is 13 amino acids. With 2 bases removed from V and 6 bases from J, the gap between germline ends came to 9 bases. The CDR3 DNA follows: TGTGCCAGCAGCTTAAGGGAGAGGGATACGCAGTATTTT. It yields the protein CASSLRERDTQYF.

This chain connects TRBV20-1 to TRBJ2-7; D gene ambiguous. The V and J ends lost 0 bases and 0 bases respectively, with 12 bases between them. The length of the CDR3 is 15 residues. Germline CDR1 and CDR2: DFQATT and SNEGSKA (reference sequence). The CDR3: CSARDDPRSSYEQYF. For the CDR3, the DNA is TGCAGTGCTAGAGATGATCCCCGCAGCTCCTACGAGCAGTACTTC.

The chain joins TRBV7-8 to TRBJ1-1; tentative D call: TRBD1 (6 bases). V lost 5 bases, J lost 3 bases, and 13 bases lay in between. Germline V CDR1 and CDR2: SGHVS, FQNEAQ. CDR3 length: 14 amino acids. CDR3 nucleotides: TGTGCCAGCAGCCTTCGGACAGCTTACACTGAAGCTTTCTTT. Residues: CASSLRTAYTEAFF.

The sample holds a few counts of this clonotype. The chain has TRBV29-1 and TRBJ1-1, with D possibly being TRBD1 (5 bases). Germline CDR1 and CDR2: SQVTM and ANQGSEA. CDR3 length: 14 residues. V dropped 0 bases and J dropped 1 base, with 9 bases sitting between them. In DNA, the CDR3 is TGCAGCGTTGAAGATAGGAGGGGGAACACTGAAGCTTTCTTT. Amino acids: CSVEDRRGNTEAFF. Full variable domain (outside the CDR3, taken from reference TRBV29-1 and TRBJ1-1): SAVISQKPSRDICQRGTSLTIQCQVDSQVTMMFWYRQQPGQSLTLIATANQGSEATYESGFVIDKFPISRPNLTFSTLTVSNMSPEDSSIYLCSVEDRRGNTEAFFGQGTRLTVV.

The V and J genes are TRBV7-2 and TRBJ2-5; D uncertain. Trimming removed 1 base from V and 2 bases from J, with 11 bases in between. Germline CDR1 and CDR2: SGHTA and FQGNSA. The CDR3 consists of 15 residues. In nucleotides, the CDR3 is TGTGCCAGCAGCTTAGATGGCAGCTTTCAAGAGACCCAGTACTTC. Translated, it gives CASSLDGSFQETQYF.

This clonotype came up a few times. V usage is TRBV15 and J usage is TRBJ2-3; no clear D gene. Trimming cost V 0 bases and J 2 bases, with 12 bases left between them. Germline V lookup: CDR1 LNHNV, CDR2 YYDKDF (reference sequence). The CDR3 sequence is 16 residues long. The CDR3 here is CATSRETAVLTDTQYF. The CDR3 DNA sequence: TGTGCCACCAGCAGAGAGACGGCCGTACTCACAGATACGCAGTATTTT.

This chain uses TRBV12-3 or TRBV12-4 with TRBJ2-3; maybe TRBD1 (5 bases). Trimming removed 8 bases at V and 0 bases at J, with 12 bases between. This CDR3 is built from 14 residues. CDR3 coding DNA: TGTGCCAGCGCCAGGACAATTAGCACAGATACGCAGTATTTT. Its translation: CASARTISTDTQYF.

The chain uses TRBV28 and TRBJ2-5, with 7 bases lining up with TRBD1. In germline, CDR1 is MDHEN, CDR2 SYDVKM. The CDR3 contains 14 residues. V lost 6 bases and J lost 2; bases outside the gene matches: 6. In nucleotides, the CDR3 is TGTGCCAGCAGAGAGGACAGGCGGCAAGAGACCCAGTACTTC. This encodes CASREDRRQETQYF.

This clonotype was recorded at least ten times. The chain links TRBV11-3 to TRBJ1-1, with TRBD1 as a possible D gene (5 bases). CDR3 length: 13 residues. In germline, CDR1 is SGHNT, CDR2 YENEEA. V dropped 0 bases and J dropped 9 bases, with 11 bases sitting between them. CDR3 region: CASSLERGSKAFF. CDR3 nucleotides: TGTGCCAGCAGCTTAGAACGGGGCTCGAAAGCTTTCTTT.

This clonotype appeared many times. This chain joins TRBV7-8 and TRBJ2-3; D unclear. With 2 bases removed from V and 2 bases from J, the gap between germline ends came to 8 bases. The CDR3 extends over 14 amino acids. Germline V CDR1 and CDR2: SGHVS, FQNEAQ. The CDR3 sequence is CASSLKGLTDTQYF. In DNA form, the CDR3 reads TGTGCCAGCAGCTTAAAGGGTCTCACAGATACGCAGTATTTT.

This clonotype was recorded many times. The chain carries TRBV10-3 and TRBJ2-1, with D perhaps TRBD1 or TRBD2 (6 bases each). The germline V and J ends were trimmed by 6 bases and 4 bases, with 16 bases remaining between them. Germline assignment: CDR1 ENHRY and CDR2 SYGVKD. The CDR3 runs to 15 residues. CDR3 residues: CAIRPRGQGYNEQFF. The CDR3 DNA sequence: TGTGCCATCAGGCCCCGGGGGCAGGGGTACAATGAGCAGTTCTTC.

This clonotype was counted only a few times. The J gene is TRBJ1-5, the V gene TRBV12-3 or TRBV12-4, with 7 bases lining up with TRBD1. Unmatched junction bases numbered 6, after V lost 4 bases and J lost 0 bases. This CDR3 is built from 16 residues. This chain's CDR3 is CASSSIRDSSNQPQHF. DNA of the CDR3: TGTGCCAGCAGTTCCATCCGGGACAGTAGCAATCAGCCCCAGCATTTT.

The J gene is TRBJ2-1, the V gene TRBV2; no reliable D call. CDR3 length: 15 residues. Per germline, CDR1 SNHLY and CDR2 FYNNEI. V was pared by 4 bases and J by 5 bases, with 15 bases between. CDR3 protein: CASSAGSVANNEQFF. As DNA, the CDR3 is TGTGCCAGCAGTGCGGGCTCCGTGGCTAACAATGAGCAGTTCTTC. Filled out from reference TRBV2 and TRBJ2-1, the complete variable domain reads EPEVTQTPSHQVTQMGQEVILRCVPISNHLYFYWYRQILGQKVEFLVSFYNNEISEKSEIFDDQFSVERPDGSNFTLKIRSTKLEDSAMYFCASSAGSVANNEQFFGPGTRLTVL.

CDR3 residues: CASSLAGGPVEDTQYF. CDR3 bases: TGCGCCAGCAGCCTAGCGGGGGGGCCGGTGGAGGATACGCAGTATTTT. The rearrangement links TRBV10-1 to TRBJ2-3, with 12 bases matching TRBD2. V was clipped by 6 bases and J by 6 bases; unmatched bases: 10. Germline lookup yields CDR1 WNHNN and CDR2 SYGVQD (reference sequence). The CDR3 contains 16 residues.

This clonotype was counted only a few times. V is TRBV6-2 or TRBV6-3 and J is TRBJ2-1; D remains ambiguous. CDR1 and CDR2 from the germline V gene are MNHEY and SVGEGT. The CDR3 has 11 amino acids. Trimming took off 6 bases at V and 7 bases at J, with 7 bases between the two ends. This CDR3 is CASSHRNEQFF. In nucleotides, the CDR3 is TGTGCCAGCAGCCACAGAAATGAGCAGTTCTTC.

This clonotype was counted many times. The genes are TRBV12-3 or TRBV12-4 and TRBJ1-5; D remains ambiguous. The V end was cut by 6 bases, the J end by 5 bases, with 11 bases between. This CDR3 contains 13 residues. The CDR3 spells CASSPHKDQPQHF. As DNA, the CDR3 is TGTGCCAGCAGCCCGCATAAAGATCAGCCCCAGCATTTT.

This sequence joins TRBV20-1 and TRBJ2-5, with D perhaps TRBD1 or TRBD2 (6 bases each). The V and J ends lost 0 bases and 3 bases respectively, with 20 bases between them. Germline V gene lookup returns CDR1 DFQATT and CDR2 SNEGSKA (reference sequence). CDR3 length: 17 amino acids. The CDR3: CSARERGAAARKETQYF. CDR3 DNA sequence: TGCAGTGCTAGAGAAAGGGGGGCGGCGGCCCGTAAAGAGACCCAGTACTTC.

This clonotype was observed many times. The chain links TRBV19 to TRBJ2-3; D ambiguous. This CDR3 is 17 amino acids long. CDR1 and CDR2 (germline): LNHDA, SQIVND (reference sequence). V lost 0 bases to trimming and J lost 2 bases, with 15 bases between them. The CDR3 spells CASSIDPESYLTDTQYF. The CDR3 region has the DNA TGTGCCAGTAGTATAGACCCCGAATCGTACCTCACAGATACGCAGTATTTT. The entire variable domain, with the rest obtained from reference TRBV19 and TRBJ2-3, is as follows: DGGITQSPKYLFRKEGQNVTLSCEQNLNHDAMYWYRQDPGQGLRLIYYSQIVNDFQKGDIAEGYSVSREKKESFPLTVTSAQKNPTAFYLCASSIDPESYLTDTQYFGPGTRLTVL.

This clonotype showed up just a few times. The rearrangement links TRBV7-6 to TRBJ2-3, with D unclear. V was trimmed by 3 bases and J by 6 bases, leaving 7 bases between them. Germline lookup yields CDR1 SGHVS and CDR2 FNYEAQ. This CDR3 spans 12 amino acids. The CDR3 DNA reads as TGTGCCAGCAGCTTCGCAGAGGATACGCAGTATTTT. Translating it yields CASSFAEDTQYF.

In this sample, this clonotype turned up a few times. DNA for the CDR3: TGTGCCAGCGGACTTGGTGGAGGGGGCCAAGAGACCCAGTACTTC. It is translated as CASGLGGGGQETQYF. The V and J genes are TRBV11-2 and TRBJ2-5; possibly TRBD1 or TRBD2 for D (6 bases each). This CDR3 comprises 15 residues. V was clipped by 8 bases and J by 1 base, with 17 bases between them. Germline V lookup: CDR1 SGHAT, CDR2 FQNNGV.

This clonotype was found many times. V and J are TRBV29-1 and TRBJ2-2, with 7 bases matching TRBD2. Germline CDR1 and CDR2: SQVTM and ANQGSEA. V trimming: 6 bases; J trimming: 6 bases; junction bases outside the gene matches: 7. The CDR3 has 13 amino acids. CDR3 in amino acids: CSVVHGGAGELFF. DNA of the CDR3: TGCAGCGTCGTACATGGGGGGGCCGGGGAGCTGTTTTTT.

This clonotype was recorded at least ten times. CDR3 region: CSVRVGNTEAFF. CDR3 sequence (DNA): TGCAGCGTGCGGGTCGGTAACACTGAAGCTTTCTTT. This chain links TRBV29-1 with TRBJ1-1; D not certain. This CDR3 comprises 12 residues. CDR1 and CDR2 (germline): SQVTM, ANQGSEA. Trimming took off 6 bases at V and 2 bases at J, with 10 bases between the two ends.

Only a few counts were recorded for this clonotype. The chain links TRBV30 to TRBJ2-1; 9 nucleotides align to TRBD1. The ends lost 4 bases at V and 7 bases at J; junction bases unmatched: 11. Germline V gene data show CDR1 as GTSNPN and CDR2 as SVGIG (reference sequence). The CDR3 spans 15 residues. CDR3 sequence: CAWKWGGTGKNEQFF. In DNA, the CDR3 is TGTGCCTGGAAATGGGGGGGGACAGGGAAGAATGAGCAGTTCTTC.

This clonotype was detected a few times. The CDR3 DNA is TGTGCCAGCAGTTTATCCCCCGCGAAGTTAGCCAAAAACATTCAGTACTTC. Protein sequence: CASSLSPAKLAKNIQYF. V usage is TRBV27 and J usage is TRBJ2-4; no reliable D call. CDR3 size: 17 residues. From germline, CDR1 is MNHEY and CDR2 SMNVEV (reference sequence). The V end lost 0 bases, the J end lost 0 bases, and 12 bases lay between the germline ends.